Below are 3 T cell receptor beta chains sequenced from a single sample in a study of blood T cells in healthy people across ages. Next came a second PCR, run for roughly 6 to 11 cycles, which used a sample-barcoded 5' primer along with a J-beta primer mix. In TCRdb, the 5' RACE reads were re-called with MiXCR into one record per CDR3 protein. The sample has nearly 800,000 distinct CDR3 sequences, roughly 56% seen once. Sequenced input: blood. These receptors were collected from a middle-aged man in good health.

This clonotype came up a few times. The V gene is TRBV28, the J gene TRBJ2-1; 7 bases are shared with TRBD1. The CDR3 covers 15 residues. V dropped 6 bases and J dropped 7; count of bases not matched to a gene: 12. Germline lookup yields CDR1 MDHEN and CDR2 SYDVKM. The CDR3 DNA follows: TGTGCCAGCAGGTGGGACAGAGGGACGGGTAATGAGCAGTTCTTC. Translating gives CASRWDRGTGNEQFF.

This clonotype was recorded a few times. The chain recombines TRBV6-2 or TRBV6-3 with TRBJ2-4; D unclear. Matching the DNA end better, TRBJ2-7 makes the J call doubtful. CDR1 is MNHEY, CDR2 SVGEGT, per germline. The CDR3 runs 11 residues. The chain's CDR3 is CASSMPYEQYF. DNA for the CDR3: TGTGCCAGCAGTATGCCCTACGAGCAGTACTTC.

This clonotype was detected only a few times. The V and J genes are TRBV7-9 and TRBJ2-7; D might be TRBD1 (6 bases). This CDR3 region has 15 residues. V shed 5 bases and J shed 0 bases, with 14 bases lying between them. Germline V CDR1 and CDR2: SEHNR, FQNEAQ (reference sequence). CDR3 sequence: CASSQTDRFSYEQYF. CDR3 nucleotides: TGTGCCAGCAGCCAGACGGACAGATTCTCCTACGAGCAGTACTTC.